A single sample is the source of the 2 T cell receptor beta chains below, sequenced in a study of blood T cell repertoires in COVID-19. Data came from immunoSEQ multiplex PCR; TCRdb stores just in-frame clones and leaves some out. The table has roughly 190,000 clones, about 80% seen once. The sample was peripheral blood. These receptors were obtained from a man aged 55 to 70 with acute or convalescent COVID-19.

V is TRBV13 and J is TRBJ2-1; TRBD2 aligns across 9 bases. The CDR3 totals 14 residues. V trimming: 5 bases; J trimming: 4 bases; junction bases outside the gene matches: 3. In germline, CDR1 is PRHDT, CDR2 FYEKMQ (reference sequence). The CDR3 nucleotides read TGTGCCAGCAGCGTAGCGGGGGTTTACAATGAGCAGTTCTTC. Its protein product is CASSVAGVYNEQFF.

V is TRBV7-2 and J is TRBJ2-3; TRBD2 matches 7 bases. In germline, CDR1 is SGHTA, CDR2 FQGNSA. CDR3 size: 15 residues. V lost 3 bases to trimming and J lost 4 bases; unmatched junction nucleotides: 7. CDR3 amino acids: CASSFGGGYSDTQYF. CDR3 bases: TGTGCCAGCAGCTTTGGGGGGGGTTACTCAGATACGCAGTATTTT.